This is a list of T cell receptor beta chains from one sample in a study of blood T cell repertoires in COVID-19. Assay: immunoSEQ multiplex PCR; the TCRdb copy retains only in-frame clones and omits some. The sample lists approximately 260,000 clones; roughly 90% were seen once. Sequenced sample: PBMCs or T cells enriched from blood (not recorded which). The receptors were gathered from a woman aged 25 to 45 with acute COVID-19. Both conserved end residues are part of each CDR3. Expanded clones are given a class, and other clones once, few, many or no size at all.

CDR3aa | v_gene | abundance | j_gene
CASSESGLAYEQYF | TRBV10-1 | . | TRBJ2-7
CATGGQGRVGSSYEQYF | TRBV19 | . | TRBJ2-7
CASSPRDRGNEQFF | TRBV5-1 | . | TRBJ2-1
CATSDSTYRGRDNEQFF | TRBV24-1 | . | TRBJ2-1
CASTLRLAGDDEQFF | TRBV11-3 | . | TRBJ2-1
CASSPSLYEQYF | TRBV11-2 | . | TRBJ2-7
CASSHYFGGPSSTDTQYF | TRBV7-9 | . | TRBJ2-3
CASSVAGINEKLFF | TRBV2 | . | TRBJ1-4
CAISDRVGQPQHF | TRBV10-3 | . | TRBJ1-5
CASSLRSGDSYEQYF | TRBV5-1 | . | TRBJ2-7
CASTLPGTGGQHF | TRBV19 | . | TRBJ1-5
CASSKSVRTGATNEKLFF | TRBV4-1 | . | TRBJ1-4
CASSPQSRYTGELFF | TRBV4-3 | . | TRBJ2-2
CASSQGGTDLRSEAFF | TRBV4-2 | few | TRBJ1-1
CSVGVAGELFF | TRBV29-1 | once | TRBJ2-2
CASSYTLGGGYTF | TRBV2 | . | TRBJ1-2
CASSPLGGGYGYTF | TRBV7-2 | . | TRBJ1-2
CSVEGASGNSDTQYF | TRBV29-1 | . | TRBJ2-3
CASSPGVGNTIYF | TRBV28 | . | TRBJ1-3
CSAGTANSPLHF | TRBV29-1 | . | TRBJ1-6
CAGDGTTYSNQPQHF | TRBV10-1 | . | TRBJ1-5
CASSPGANTEAFF | TRBV5-4 | . | TRBJ1-1
CASSPVLAGGTPDTQYF | TRBV11-2 | few | TRBJ2-3
CATSTRTGPFTQGEQYF | TRBV15 | once | TRBJ2-7
CASSDLGHSNEKLFF | TRBV2 | . | TRBJ1-4
CASSEDRTDYGYTF | TRBV6-1 | . | TRBJ1-2
CAISPQGNTIYF | TRBV10-3 | . | TRBJ1-3
CATSRGGGATNEKLFF | TRBV15 | . | TRBJ1-4
CASSRGQGSTEAFF | TRBV18 | once | TRBJ1-1
CASSQTGVQETQYF | TRBV3-1/TRBV3-2 | . | TRBJ2-5
CASSSGQGTDTQYF | TRBV28 | . | TRBJ2-3
CASSLWGGGTGNTIYF | TRBV5-1 | . | TRBJ1-3
CAASDRDIQPQHF | TRBV28 | . | TRBJ1-5
CASSLSGSGGEGYTF | TRBV7-3 | few | TRBJ1-2
CASRSGGAGNTIYF | TRBV6-5 | . | TRBJ1-3
CASNPDRDRGEKLFF | TRBV2 | once | TRBJ1-4
CASSLRGELFF | TRBV5-1 | . | TRBJ2-2
CASTQTGVNSPLHF | TRBV6-5 | . | TRBJ1-6
CATAGGDQPQHF | TRBV15 | . | TRBJ1-5
CASSLTGRDTDTQYF | TRBV27 | . | TRBJ2-3
CASSGDSEAFF | TRBV9 | . | TRBJ1-1
CASSVHDRGTDGYTF | TRBV9 | once | TRBJ1-2
CASRRLAGTGELFF | TRBV6-4 | . | TRBJ2-2
CATRGSRETQYF | TRBV6-5 | . | TRBJ2-5
CASSQGTVHTGELFF | TRBV3-1/TRBV3-2 | . | TRBJ2-2
CASREGMNTIYF | TRBV19 | . | TRBJ1-3
CASSFDRVQYF | TRBV28 | . | TRBJ2-7
CASSPGVETQYF | TRBV5-6 | once | TRBJ2-5
CSVEVRQGLAKNIQYF | TRBV29-1 | . | TRBJ2-4
CASSITTGHGYTF | TRBV19 | . | TRBJ1-2
CASSLGDRVTNEKLFF | TRBV5-1 | . | TRBJ1-4
CAISERGQENTEAFF | TRBV10-3 | . | TRBJ1-1
CASSPRDRVTDEQFF | TRBV5-1 | . | TRBJ2-1
CASSLGGSGGYTF | TRBV7-9 | . | TRBJ1-2
CAISEQGVSLDYGYTF | TRBV10-3 | . | TRBJ1-2
CASSLELSPSGNTIYF | TRBV28 | . | TRBJ1-3
CASSFGGTGELFF | TRBV7-9 | . | TRBJ2-2
CASSFFGQEASPLHF | TRBV28 | once | TRBJ1-6
CASSARVLGADGYTF | TRBV5-1 | . | TRBJ1-2
CASSVTGDYGYGYTF | TRBV19 | . | TRBJ1-2